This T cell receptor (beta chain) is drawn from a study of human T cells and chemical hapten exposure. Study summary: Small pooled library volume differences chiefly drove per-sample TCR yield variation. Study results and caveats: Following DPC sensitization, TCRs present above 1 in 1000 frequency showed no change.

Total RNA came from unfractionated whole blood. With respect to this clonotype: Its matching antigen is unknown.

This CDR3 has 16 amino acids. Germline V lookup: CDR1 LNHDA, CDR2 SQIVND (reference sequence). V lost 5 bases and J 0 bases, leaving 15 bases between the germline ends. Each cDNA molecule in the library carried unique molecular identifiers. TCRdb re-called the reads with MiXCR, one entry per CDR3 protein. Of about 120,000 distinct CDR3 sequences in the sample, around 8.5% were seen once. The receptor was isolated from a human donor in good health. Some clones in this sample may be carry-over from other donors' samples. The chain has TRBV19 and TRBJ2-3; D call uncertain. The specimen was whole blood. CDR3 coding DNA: TGTGCCAGTAGTGCTGGAGTCCTTCCTAGCACAGATACGCAGTATTTT. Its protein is CASSAGVLPSTDTQYF.